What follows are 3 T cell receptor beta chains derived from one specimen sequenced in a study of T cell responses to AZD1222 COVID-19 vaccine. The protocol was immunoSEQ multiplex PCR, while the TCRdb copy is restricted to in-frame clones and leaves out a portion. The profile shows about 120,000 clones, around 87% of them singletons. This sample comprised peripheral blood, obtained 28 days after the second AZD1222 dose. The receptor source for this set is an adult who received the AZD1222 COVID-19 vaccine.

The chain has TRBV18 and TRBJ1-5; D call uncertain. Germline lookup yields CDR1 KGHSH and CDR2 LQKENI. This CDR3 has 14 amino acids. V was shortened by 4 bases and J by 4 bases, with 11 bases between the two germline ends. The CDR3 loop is CASSRRTDNQPQHF. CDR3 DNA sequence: TGTGCCAGCTCACGACGGACGGATAATCAGCCCCAGCATTTT.

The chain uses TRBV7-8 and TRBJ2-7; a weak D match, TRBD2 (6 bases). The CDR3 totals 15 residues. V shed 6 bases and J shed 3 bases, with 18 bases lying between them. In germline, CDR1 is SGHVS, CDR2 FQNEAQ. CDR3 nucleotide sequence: TGTGCCAGCAGTCCTTCTCTCGGGGGTGACTACGAGCAGTACTTC. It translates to CASSPSLGGDYEQYF.

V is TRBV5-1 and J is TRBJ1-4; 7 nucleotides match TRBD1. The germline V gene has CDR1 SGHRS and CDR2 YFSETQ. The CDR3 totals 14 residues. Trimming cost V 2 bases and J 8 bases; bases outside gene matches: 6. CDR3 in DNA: TGCGCCAGCAGCTTAAGACAGGGAGGCGAAAAACTGTTTTTT. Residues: CASSLRQGGEKLFF.